This TCR beta chain was obtained from a study of T cells in Graves' hyperthyroidism and ophthalmopathy (dated by TCRdb to the late 2010s). Some background on the complete study: Peripheral blood was collected at initial diagnosis, before any treatment. To identify distinguishing TCR V-J signatures, a discovery cohort of 100 patients was used, comprising under 45 with Graves' ophthalmopathy and about 59 with stable Graves' hyperthyroidism. Prospective prediction of ophthalmopathy was tested in an independent validation cohort of 18 to 20 hyperthyroidism patients and some 17 patients who later progressed to ophthalmopathy. For training and testing, the 80 to 100 patients in the discovery cohort were randomly divided in a 7:3 ratio. The study also compared thyroid tissue and blood T-cell repertoires from five or six Graves' hyperthyroidism patients. Following sampling, methimazole starting at 30 mg daily was given to hyperthyroidism patients, and high-dose intravenous methylprednisolone was given to ophthalmopathy patients. According to the paper, TCR Vbeta CDR3 sequencing was carried out on approximately 140 peripheral blood samples, which came from over 40 ophthalmopathy, under 80 hyperthyroidism and roughly 17 progressor patients. General conclusions and limits of the study: Sample size was not statistically predetermined, and investigators were not blinded to group allocation. Most expanded thyroid clonotypes (frequency above 0.001) were also detected in blood, suggesting blood repertoires may reflect thyroid immune responses. In validation, the model predicted progression to ophthalmopathy a median of roughly 6.1 months before onset, with over 60% sensitivity and roughly 72% specificity. A 13 V-J signature model separated ophthalmopathy from stable hyperthyroidism, with roughly 88% sensitivity and just under 84% specificity in cross-validation and 80%/75% in testing.

In this sample, this clonotype turned up many times. There is no known antigen for this receptor. No base-level quality is on record; no much larger clone is a single base apart. Amplification of TCR beta CDR3 regions was carried out from RNA transcripts. The first round of RT-PCR for the TCR CDR3 was performed with the HTBI primer set and the Qiagen OneStep RT-PCR kit. The libraries were constructed in a second round of multiplex PCR and then size-selected and purified. Paired-end sequencing of the libraries was performed with 100 bp reads on an Illumina HiSeq2000. The paper's processing steps were these. Raw data were processed with SOAPnuke, discarding reads with adapters, uncalled bases, mean Phred below 15, or no exact constant-primer or identifier match. High-quality paired reads were merged with COPE v1.2.5, and unique nucleotide sequences were defined as clonotypes. MiTCR v1.1 was used to align clonotypes to the IMGT TRBV, TRBD and TRBJ reference segments. Only V-J combinations with frequency above 0.0001, covering about 99% of repertoires, were analysed. A TCS score was defined as the ratio between F50 (clonal expansion) and ExV (chaos), using BLOSUM62-based TCRdist between CDR3 peptides within each V-J. Welch's t-statistics and random forest reduced 500 to 650 V-J features to about 13, which were used in a naive Bayes classifier (R e1071). TCRdb reanalyzed the raw reads on its own, using fastp at Q25 for trimming and MiXCR for clone calling, and kept in-frame beta chains. Rows are unified per CDR3 protein, each entry keeping the most common DNA and genes. The V and J calls and clone size are TCRdb's, not the authors'. Within this sample are around 190,000 distinct CDR3 sequences, with around 16% of them counted one time only. The ten largest clones represent around 48% of the sample.

A patient counted as having stable Graves' hyperthyroidism if no progression to ophthalmopathy occurred over 18 months of follow-up. Hyperthyroidism patients were newly diagnosed, with disease duration under 2 months, and aged 18 to 65 years. The study excluded patients with uncontrolled infections, other autoimmune diseases, pregnancy or lactation. Clinical symptoms, serum thyroxine and TRAb, thyroid ultrasound, and orbital computed tomography formed the basis for the diagnoses. PBMCs were isolated from 10 ml of fresh peripheral blood by Ficoll-Paque density gradient centrifugation. Total RNA was extracted using Trizol reagent, and RNA quality was assessed on an Agilent 2100 Bioanalyzer. Sequenced material: blood. The clonotype comes from a woman between 50 and 59 years old with Graves' hyperthyroidism.

The DNA sequence reads TGTGCCAGCACCTTTAATGAGCAGTTCTTC. Its translation reads: CASTFNEQFF. The sequence joins TRBV11-3 to TRBJ2-1, with the D gene too uncertain to name. The germline V gene supplies CDR1 SGHNT and CDR2 YENEEA. The CDR3 spans 10 residues, from the cysteine through the phenylalanine. Just the 30-base CDR3 DNA is kept, in frame starting at base 1. The junction shows trimming of 7 bases on V and 7 bases on J, plus 5 bases between the germline ends.